The rows below give T cell receptor beta chains drawn from one sample of a study of Ad26.COV2.S vaccination and SARS-CoV-2 variants. TCRdb's table, derived via immunoSEQ multiplex PCR, lists solely in-frame clones and lacks some. The sample shows some 290,000 clones, around four fifths of them seen only once. The input for sequencing was peripheral blood, taken in a trial of Ad26.COV2.S vaccine versus placebo. The source of these receptors is a person between 18 and 59 years old who received the Ad26.COV2.S COVID-19 vaccine or a placebo. The CDR3 runs from the conserved cysteine through the conserved F or W. Each record gives: V gene, clone size, J gene, D gene, CDR3 DNA, CDR3 protein. The D gene is left open where the match is weak. Clone size, where shown, is once, few, many, or a class for clones that have expanded.

v_gene: TRBV24-1; abundance: -; j_gene: TRBJ1-2; d_gene: TRBD1; CDR3nt: TGTGCCACCAGTGATCGTAGACAGGGAGGCGGCTACACCTTC; CDR3aa: CATSDRRQGGGYTF
v_gene: TRBV9; abundance: -; j_gene: TRBJ2-2; d_gene: -; CDR3nt: TGTGCCAGCAGCGCATCACAGGGCCGGGTCGGGGAGCTGTTTTTT; CDR3aa: CASSASQGRVGELFF
v_gene: TRBV28; abundance: -; j_gene: TRBJ1-2; d_gene: -; CDR3nt: TGTGCCTCCAGGAGAGGGAATAACTATGGCTACACCTTC; CDR3aa: CASRRGNNYGYTF
v_gene: TRBV11-3; abundance: -; j_gene: TRBJ2-5; d_gene: TRBD2; CDR3nt: TGTGCCAGCACCGGAGCGGGGGCTGGGGAGACCCAGTACTTC; CDR3aa: CASTGAGAGETQYF
v_gene: TRBV10-1; abundance: -; j_gene: TRBJ1-1; d_gene: -; CDR3nt: TGCGCCAGCAGGAGAGGGGGTCAGAACACTGAAGCTTTCTTT; CDR3aa: CASRRGGQNTEAFF
v_gene: TRBV29-1; abundance: -; j_gene: TRBJ2-1; d_gene: TRBD1; CDR3nt: TGCAGCGTTGAAGATGGGATGGGACAGGGGCGGAATGAGCAGTTCTTC; CDR3aa: CSVEDGMGQGRNEQFF
v_gene: TRBV29-1; abundance: -; j_gene: TRBJ2-1; d_gene: -; CDR3nt: TGCAGCGTTGCACCCATCTCCTACAATGAGCAGTTCTTC; CDR3aa: CSVAPISYNEQFF
v_gene: TRBV3-1/TRBV3-2; abundance: -; j_gene: TRBJ1-4; d_gene: -; CDR3nt: TGTGCCAGCAGCAGTCGTGATGAAAAACTGTTTTTT; CDR3aa: CASSSRDEKLFF
v_gene: TRBV4-1; abundance: -; j_gene: TRBJ2-5; d_gene: -; CDR3nt: TGCGCCAGCAGCCAAGCGGGGATTCGCGAGACCCAGTACTTC; CDR3aa: CASSQAGIRETQYF
v_gene: TRBV7-3; abundance: -; j_gene: TRBJ2-3; d_gene: TRBD2; CDR3nt: TGTGCCAGCAGCTTAAGGCTAGCGGGGGGCATAGATACGCAGTATTTT; CDR3aa: CASSLRLAGGIDTQYF
v_gene: TRBV2; abundance: -; j_gene: TRBJ1-5; d_gene: -; CDR3nt: TGTGCCAGCAGTGTTGGTTCAGGGGTCAATCAGCCCCAGCATTTT; CDR3aa: CASSVGSGVNQPQHF
v_gene: TRBV18; abundance: -; j_gene: TRBJ1-1; d_gene: -; CDR3nt: TGTGCCACCAGGACCCAGAACACTGAAGCTTTCTTT; CDR3aa: CATRTQNTEAFF
v_gene: TRBV7-9; abundance: many; j_gene: TRBJ1-4; d_gene: -; CDR3nt: TGTGCCAGCAGCCTAGGGACTGGGGAAAAACTGTTTTTT; CDR3aa: CASSLGTGEKLFF
v_gene: TRBV5-4; abundance: -; j_gene: TRBJ2-7; d_gene: -; CDR3nt: TGTGCCAGCAGCGATGGGCCCCGGTCCGCGGAGCAGTACTTC; CDR3aa: CASSDGPRSAEQYF
v_gene: TRBV27; abundance: few; j_gene: TRBJ1-2; d_gene: -; CDR3nt: TGTGCCAGCAGTCCCCGCTTCGACGACTATGGCTACACCTTC; CDR3aa: CASSPRFDDYGYTF
v_gene: TRBV11-2; abundance: -; j_gene: TRBJ2-7; d_gene: -; CDR3nt: TGTGCCAGCAGCTTAGTAGACAGAGGCCACCACTACGAGCAGTACTTC; CDR3aa: CASSLVDRGHHYEQYF
v_gene: TRBV7-3; abundance: -; j_gene: TRBJ1-2; d_gene: -; CDR3nt: TGTGCCAGCAGCTTATCTGGAGTGGGCTATGGCTACACCTTC; CDR3aa: CASSLSGVGYGYTF
v_gene: TRBV5-1; abundance: -; j_gene: TRBJ2-5; d_gene: -; CDR3nt: TGCGCCAGCACCACCGGCCAGCCCCAAGAGACCCAGTACTTC; CDR3aa: CASTTGQPQETQYF
v_gene: TRBV27; abundance: -; j_gene: TRBJ2-7; d_gene: -; CDR3nt: TGTGCCAGCAGCCCTTACCGGGGCTACGAGCAGTACTTC; CDR3aa: CASSPYRGYEQYF
v_gene: TRBV7-9; abundance: -; j_gene: TRBJ2-7; d_gene: -; CDR3nt: TGTGCCAGCAGCTCCAACAGAGAATTCTACGAGCAGTACTTC; CDR3aa: CASSSNREFYEQYF
v_gene: TRBV11-2; abundance: -; j_gene: TRBJ2-7; d_gene: TRBD1; CDR3nt: TGTGCCAGCAGTACTCACAGGGGAAAGAATTCCGAGCAGTACTTC; CDR3aa: CASSTHRGKNSEQYF
v_gene: TRBV21-1; abundance: -; j_gene: TRBJ2-3; d_gene: -; CDR3nt: TGTGCCAGCAGCAGGGACCTCCCCACAGATACGCAGTATTTT; CDR3aa: CASSRDLPTDTQYF
v_gene: TRBV11-2; abundance: -; j_gene: TRBJ2-4; d_gene: TRBD1; CDR3nt: TGTGCCAGCAGGACAGGGTACGGTGCCAAAAACATTCAGTACTTC; CDR3aa: CASRTGYGAKNIQYF
v_gene: TRBV5-1; abundance: once; j_gene: TRBJ2-7; d_gene: -; CDR3nt: TGCGCCAGCAGCTTTGGGGGGATTACCTACGAGCAGTACTTC; CDR3aa: CASSFGGITYEQYF
v_gene: TRBV6-5; abundance: few; j_gene: TRBJ1-3; d_gene: TRBD1; CDR3nt: TGTGCCAGCAGGGGACAGTTTCGCTCTGGAAACACCATATATTTT; CDR3aa: CASRGQFRSGNTIYF
v_gene: TRBV5-8; abundance: -; j_gene: TRBJ2-1; d_gene: TRBD2; CDR3nt: TGTGCCAGCACCAGATGGACTAGCGGGGGGTGGAGGGAGCAGTTCTTC; CDR3aa: CASTRWTSGGWREQFF
v_gene: TRBV3-1/TRBV3-2; abundance: -; j_gene: TRBJ2-5; d_gene: -; CDR3nt: TGTGCCAGCAGCCAAGGCAGTGGGGGCCAAGAGACCCAGTACTTC; CDR3aa: CASSQGSGGQETQYF
v_gene: TRBV4-1; abundance: -; j_gene: TRBJ2-3; d_gene: TRBD2; CDR3nt: TGCGCCAGCAGCCAGTTGGGACTAGTTACGCATACGCAGTATTTT; CDR3aa: CASSQLGLVTHTQYF
v_gene: TRBV7-2; abundance: once; j_gene: TRBJ1-2; d_gene: TRBD1; CDR3nt: TGTGCCAGCAGCACCCGACAGGGAGAGGTTGGCTACACCTTC; CDR3aa: CASSTRQGEVGYTF
v_gene: TRBV6-5; abundance: -; j_gene: TRBJ2-3; d_gene: -; CDR3nt: TGTGCCAGCAGTTACTCCGGAGGGGCATCCGATACGCAGTATTTT; CDR3aa: CASSYSGGASDTQYF
v_gene: TRBV7-2; abundance: -; j_gene: TRBJ1-2; d_gene: -; CDR3nt: TGTGCCAGCAGCTTAGGGGGCGCCGCTCAGGGGTATGGCTACACCTTC; CDR3aa: CASSLGGAAQGYGYTF
v_gene: TRBV6-2/TRBV6-3; abundance: once; j_gene: TRBJ1-1; d_gene: -; CDR3nt: TGTGCCAGCAGTTCCATCCGCACTGAAGCTTTCTTT; CDR3aa: CASSSIRTEAFF
v_gene: TRBV12-3/TRBV12-4; abundance: once; j_gene: TRBJ2-7; d_gene: -; CDR3nt: TGTGCCAGCAGTTTTTCGGTCTCCTACGAGCAGTACTTC; CDR3aa: CASSFSVSYEQYF
v_gene: TRBV7-2; abundance: -; j_gene: TRBJ2-4; d_gene: -; CDR3nt: TGTGCCAGCAGCTTAGGCTTGCGGGGGCCCTTCCTGTACTTC; CDR3aa: CASSLGLRGPFLYF
v_gene: TRBV3-1/TRBV3-2; abundance: -; j_gene: TRBJ2-7; d_gene: -; CDR3nt: TGTGCCAGCAGCCAAGATCATCACACCGCCCCGGTGGGGGAGCAGTACTTC; CDR3aa: CASSQDHHTAPVGEQYF
v_gene: TRBV27; abundance: once; j_gene: TRBJ2-1; d_gene: -; CDR3nt: TGTGCCAGCAGTTTAACTCCTAGCTATGAGCAGTTCTTC; CDR3aa: CASSLTPSYEQFF
v_gene: TRBV5-1; abundance: -; j_gene: TRBJ1-3; d_gene: -; CDR3nt: TGCGCCAGCAAAAAGTCAGATTCTGGAAACACCATATATTTT; CDR3aa: CASKKSDSGNTIYF
v_gene: TRBV3-1/TRBV3-2; abundance: -; j_gene: TRBJ1-4; d_gene: -; CDR3nt: TGTGCCAGCAGCCAAGATAGTCAGGGGCTTCGTGAAAAACTGTTTTTT; CDR3aa: CASSQDSQGLREKLFF
v_gene: TRBV5-1; abundance: -; j_gene: TRBJ1-4; d_gene: -; CDR3nt: TGCGCCAGCAGCTCGGGTCCCCAGGAGGAAAAACTGTTTTTT; CDR3aa: CASSSGPQEEKLFF
v_gene: TRBV28; abundance: few; j_gene: TRBJ1-3; d_gene: -; CDR3nt: TGTGCCAGCAGGACATTCTCTGGAAACACCATATATTTT; CDR3aa: CASRTFSGNTIYF
v_gene: TRBV7-9; abundance: -; j_gene: TRBJ2-2; d_gene: TRBD1; CDR3nt: TGTGCCAGCAGCTCGGACAGGGGGTGGACCGGGGAGCTGTTTTTT; CDR3aa: CASSSDRGWTGELFF
v_gene: TRBV15; abundance: -; j_gene: TRBJ1-5; d_gene: -; CDR3nt: TGTGCCACCAGCAGAGATCTGCGGACCCCGGTCCCCCAGCATTTT; CDR3aa: CATSRDLRTPVPQHF
v_gene: TRBV24-1; abundance: -; j_gene: TRBJ2-3; d_gene: TRBD2; CDR3nt: TGTGCCACCAGTGATTGGGGGACTACCGCCACAGATACGCAGTATTTT; CDR3aa: CATSDWGTTATDTQYF
v_gene: TRBV28; abundance: -; j_gene: TRBJ1-5; d_gene: TRBD1; CDR3nt: TGTGCCAGCAGTTTACGAGGGACAGGGGGCGGCAATCAGCCCCAGCATTTT; CDR3aa: CASSLRGTGGGNQPQHF
v_gene: TRBV12-5; abundance: -; j_gene: TRBJ1-1; d_gene: -; CDR3nt: TGTGCTAGTGGTTTACAGGGCGGCACTGAAGCTTTCTTT; CDR3aa: CASGLQGGTEAFF
v_gene: TRBV4-1; abundance: -; j_gene: TRBJ1-1; d_gene: -; CDR3nt: TGCGCCAGCAGCCAAGGCGAGGGGAGCACTGAAGCTTTCTTT; CDR3aa: CASSQGEGSTEAFF
v_gene: TRBV6-4; abundance: once; j_gene: TRBJ2-7; d_gene: -; CDR3nt: TGTGCCAGCAGGGAGGGGACCGCGCGTACCGGGGAGCAGTACTTC; CDR3aa: CASREGTARTGEQYF
v_gene: TRBV10-3; abundance: -; j_gene: TRBJ1-2; d_gene: -; CDR3nt: TGTGCCATCAGTGAGCAAACAGGGAACTATGGCTACACCTTC; CDR3aa: CAISEQTGNYGYTF
v_gene: TRBV6-6; abundance: -; j_gene: TRBJ1-6; d_gene: -; CDR3nt: TGTGCCAGCAGTTACTCGCTCGGGCCGTATAATTCACCCCTCCACTTT; CDR3aa: CASSYSLGPYNSPLHF
v_gene: TRBV4-2; abundance: -; j_gene: TRBJ1-4; d_gene: -; CDR3nt: TGTGCCAGCAGCCAGCAACCCACAGGGCAGGATGAAAAACTGTTTTTT; CDR3aa: CASSQQPTGQDEKLFF
v_gene: TRBV7-6; abundance: -; j_gene: TRBJ1-3; d_gene: TRBD1; CDR3nt: TGTGCCAGCAGCTTAGCTTTGGCAGGGGGCTTCTCTGGAAACACCATATATTTT; CDR3aa: CASSLALAGGFSGNTIYF
v_gene: TRBV7-2; abundance: -; j_gene: TRBJ2-2; d_gene: -; CDR3nt: TGTGCCAGCAGACAGGGTACGGCCGGGGAGCTGTTTTTT; CDR3aa: CASRQGTAGELFF
v_gene: TRBV28; abundance: -; j_gene: TRBJ1-5; d_gene: -; CDR3nt: TGTGCCAGCAACCGGGACGGCAATCAGCCCCAGCATTTT; CDR3aa: CASNRDGNQPQHF
v_gene: TRBV5-6; abundance: -; j_gene: TRBJ1-1; d_gene: -; CDR3nt: TGTGCCAGCAGCTTGGAAAGGGGGTTCGACACTGAAGCTTTCTTT; CDR3aa: CASSLERGFDTEAFF